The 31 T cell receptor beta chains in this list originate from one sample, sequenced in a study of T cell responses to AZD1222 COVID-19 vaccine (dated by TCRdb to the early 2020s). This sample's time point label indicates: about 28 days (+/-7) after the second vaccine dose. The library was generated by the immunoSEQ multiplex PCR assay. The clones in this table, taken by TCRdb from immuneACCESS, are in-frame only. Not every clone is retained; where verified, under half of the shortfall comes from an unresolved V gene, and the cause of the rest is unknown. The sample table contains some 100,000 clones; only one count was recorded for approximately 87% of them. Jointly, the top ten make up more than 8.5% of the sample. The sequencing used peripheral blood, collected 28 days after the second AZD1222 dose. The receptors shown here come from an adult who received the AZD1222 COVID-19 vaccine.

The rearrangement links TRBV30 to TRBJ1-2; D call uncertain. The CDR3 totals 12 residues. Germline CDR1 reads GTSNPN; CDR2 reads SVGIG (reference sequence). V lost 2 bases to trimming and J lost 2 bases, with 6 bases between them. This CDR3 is CAWSQGNYGYTF. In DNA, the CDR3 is TGTGCCTGGAGTCAAGGGAACTATGGCTACACCTTC.

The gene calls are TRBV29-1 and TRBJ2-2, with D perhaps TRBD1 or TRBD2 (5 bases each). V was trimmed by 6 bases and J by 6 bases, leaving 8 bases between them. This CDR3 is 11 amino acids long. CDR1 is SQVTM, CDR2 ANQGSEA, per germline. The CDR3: CSVGDPGELFF. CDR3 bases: TGCAGCGTGGGGGACCCCGGGGAGCTGTTTTTT.

DNA of the CDR3: TGCGCCAGCAGTGAGCCCGCGGCCCCAAACCCCCCGCAGTATTTT. It is translated as CASSEPAAPNPPQYF. The chain couples TRBV10-2 to TRBJ2-3; D gene ambiguous. This CDR3 has 15 residues. V was cut by 2 bases and J by 10 bases, with 19 bases left in between. Germline CDR1 is WSHSY and CDR2 is SAAADI.

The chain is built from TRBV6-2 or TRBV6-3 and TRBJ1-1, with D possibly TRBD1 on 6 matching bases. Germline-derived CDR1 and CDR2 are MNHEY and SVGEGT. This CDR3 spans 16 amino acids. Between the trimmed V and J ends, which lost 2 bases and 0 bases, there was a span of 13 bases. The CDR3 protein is CASSYGQFFMNTEAFF. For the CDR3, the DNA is TGTGCCAGCAGTTACGGACAGTTCTTCATGAACACTGAAGCTTTCTTT.

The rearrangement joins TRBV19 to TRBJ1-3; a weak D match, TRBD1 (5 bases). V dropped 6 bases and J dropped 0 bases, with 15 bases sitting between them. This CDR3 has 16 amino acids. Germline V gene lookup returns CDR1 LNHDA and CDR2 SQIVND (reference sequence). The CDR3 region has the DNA TGTGCCAGTAGCCCAGGGAGAGCGTCCTCTGGAAACACCATATATTTT. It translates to CASSPGRASSGNTIYF.

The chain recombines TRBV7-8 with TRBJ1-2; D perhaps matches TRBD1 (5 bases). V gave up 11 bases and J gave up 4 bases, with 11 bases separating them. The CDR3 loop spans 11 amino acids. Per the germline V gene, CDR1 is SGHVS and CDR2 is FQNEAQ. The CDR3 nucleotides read TGTGCCGTGGGGCAGTTCTATGGCTACACCTTC. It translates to CAVGQFYGYTF.

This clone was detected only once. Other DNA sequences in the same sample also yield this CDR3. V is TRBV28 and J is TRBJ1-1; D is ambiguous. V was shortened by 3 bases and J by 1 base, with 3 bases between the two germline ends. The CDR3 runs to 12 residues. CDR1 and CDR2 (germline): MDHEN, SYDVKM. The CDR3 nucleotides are TGTGCCAGCAGTTTGAGGAACACTGAAGCTTTCTTT. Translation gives CASSLRNTEAFF.

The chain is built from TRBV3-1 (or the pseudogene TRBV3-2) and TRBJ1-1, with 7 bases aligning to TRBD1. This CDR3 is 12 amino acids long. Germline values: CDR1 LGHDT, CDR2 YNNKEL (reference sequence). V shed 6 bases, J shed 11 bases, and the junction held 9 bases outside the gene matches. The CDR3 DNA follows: TGTGCCAGCAGTCACCTTGAGGGGGCCGCTTTCTTT. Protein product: CASSHLEGAAFF.

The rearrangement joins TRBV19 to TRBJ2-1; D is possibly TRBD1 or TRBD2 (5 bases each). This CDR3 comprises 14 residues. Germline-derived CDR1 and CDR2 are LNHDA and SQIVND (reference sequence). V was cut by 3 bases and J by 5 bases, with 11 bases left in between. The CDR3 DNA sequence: TGTGCCAGTAGTATCGGGGACCTGGACAATGAGCAGTTCTTC. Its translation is CASSIGDLDNEQFF. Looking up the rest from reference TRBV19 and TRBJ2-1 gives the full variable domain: DGGITQSPKYLFRKEGQNVTLSCEQNLNHDAMYWYRQDPGQGLRLIYYSQIVNDFQKGDIAEGYSVSREKKESFPLTVTSAQKNPTAFYLCASSIGDLDNEQFFGPGTRLTVL.

The CDR3 reads CASSNQAGTNEQFF. DNA for the CDR3: TGTGCCAGTAGTAATCAGGCGGGCACGAATGAGCAGTTCTTC. This chain links TRBV19 with TRBJ2-1; perhaps TRBD2 as D (5 bases). The CDR3 sequence is 14 residues long. Per germline, CDR1 LNHDA and CDR2 SQIVND (reference sequence). Deletions cut 4 bases from V and 7 bases from J, with 14 bases between.

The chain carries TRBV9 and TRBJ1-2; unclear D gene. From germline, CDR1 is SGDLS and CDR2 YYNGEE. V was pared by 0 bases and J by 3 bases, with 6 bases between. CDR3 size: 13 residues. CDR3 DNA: TGTGCCAGCAGCGTAGGGGAGTACTATGGCTACACCTTC. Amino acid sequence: CASSVGEYYGYTF.

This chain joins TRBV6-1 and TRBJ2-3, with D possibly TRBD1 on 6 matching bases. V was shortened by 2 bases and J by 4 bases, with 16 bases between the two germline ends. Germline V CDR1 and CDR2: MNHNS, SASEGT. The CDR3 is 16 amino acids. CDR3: CASSEIAGERADTQYF. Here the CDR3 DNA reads TGTGCCAGCAGTGAAATCGCAGGGGAACGTGCAGATACGCAGTATTTT.

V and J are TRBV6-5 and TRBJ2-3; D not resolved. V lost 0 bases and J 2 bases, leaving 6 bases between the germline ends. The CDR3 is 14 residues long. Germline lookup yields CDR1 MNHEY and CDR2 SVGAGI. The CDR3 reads CASSYSGNTDTQYF. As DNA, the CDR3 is TGTGCCAGCAGTTACTCGGGCAACACAGATACGCAGTATTTT.

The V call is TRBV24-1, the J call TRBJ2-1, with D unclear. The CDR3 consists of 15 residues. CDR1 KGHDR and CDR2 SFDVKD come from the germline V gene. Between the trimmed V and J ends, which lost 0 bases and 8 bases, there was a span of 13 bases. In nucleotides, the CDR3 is TGTGCCACCAGTGATTTGCGGCAGGCCGGCGATGAGCAGTTCTTC. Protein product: CATSDLRQAGDEQFF.

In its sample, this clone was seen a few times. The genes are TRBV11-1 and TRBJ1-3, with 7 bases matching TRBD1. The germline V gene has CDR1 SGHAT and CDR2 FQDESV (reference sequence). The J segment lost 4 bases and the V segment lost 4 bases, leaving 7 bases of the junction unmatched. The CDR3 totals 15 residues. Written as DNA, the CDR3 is TGTGCCAGCAGCTCGACAGGGCGGACAGGAAACACCATATATTTT. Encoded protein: CASSSTGRTGNTIYF.

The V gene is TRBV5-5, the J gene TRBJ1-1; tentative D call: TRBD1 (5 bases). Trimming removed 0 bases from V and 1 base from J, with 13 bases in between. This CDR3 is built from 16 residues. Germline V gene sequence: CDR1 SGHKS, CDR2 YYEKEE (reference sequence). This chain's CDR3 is CASSLGRDRGNTEAFF. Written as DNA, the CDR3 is TGTGCCAGCAGCTTGGGCCGTGATAGGGGGAACACTGAAGCTTTCTTT.

The CDR3 DNA is TGTGCCTGGAGGGGGCCGCGAACTAATCAGCCCCAGCATTTT. This codes for CAWRGPRTNQPQHF. V is TRBV30 and J is TRBJ1-5; a weak D match, TRBD1 (5 bases). The CDR3 has 14 amino acids. Germline-derived CDR1 and CDR2 are GTSNPN and SVGIG (reference sequence). Trimming cost V 3 bases and J 4 bases, with 13 bases left between them.

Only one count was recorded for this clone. CDR3 loop: CASSSPAGGAEAFF. DNA of the CDR3: TGTGCCAGCAGCTCTCCGGCCGGAGGGGCTGAAGCTTTCTTT. The chain carries TRBV13 and TRBJ1-1; possibly TRBD1 for D (5 bases). Germline V CDR1 and CDR2: PRHDT, FYEKMQ (reference sequence). With 4 bases removed from V and 6 bases from J, the gap between germline ends came to 15 bases. The CDR3 has 14 amino acids.

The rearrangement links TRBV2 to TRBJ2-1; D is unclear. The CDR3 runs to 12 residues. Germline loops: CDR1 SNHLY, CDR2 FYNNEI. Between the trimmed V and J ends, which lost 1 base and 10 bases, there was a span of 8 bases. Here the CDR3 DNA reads TGTGCCAGCAGTGAAGGTCTCCGAGAGCAGTTCTTC. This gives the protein CASSEGLREQFF.

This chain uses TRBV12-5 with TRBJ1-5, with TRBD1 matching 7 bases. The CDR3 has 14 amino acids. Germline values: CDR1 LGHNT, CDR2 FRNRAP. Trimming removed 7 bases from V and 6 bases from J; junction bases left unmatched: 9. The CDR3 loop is CASALDRVGQPQHF. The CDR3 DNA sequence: TGTGCTAGTGCCCTAGACAGGGTTGGTCAGCCCCAGCATTTT.

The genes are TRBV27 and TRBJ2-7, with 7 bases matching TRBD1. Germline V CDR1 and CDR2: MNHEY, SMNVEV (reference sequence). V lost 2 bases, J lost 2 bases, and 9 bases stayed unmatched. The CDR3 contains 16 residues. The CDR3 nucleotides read TGTGCCAGCAGTTTACTTTTGGGACAGACAACCTACGAGCAGTACTTC. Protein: CASSLLLGQTTYEQYF.

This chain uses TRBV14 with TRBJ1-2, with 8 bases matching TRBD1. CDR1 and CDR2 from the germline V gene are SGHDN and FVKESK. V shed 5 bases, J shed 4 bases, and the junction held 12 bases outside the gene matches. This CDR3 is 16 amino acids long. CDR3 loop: CASSTRQGMGPYGYTF. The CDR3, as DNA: TGTGCCAGCAGCACCAGACAGGGGATGGGACCCTATGGCTACACCTTC. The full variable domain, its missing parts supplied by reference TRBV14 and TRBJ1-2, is EAGVTQFPSHSVIEKGQTVTLRCDPISGHDNLYWYRRVMGKEIKFLLHFVKESKQDESGMPNNRFLAERTGGTYSTLKVQPAELEDSGVYFCASSTRQGMGPYGYTFGSGTRLTVV.

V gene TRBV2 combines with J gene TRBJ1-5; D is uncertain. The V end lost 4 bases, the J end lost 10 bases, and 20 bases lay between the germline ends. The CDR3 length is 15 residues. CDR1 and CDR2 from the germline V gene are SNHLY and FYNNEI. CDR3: CASSVARAAVLPQHF. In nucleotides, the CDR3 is TGTGCCAGCAGTGTCGCGAGGGCCGCTGTTCTCCCCCAGCATTTT.

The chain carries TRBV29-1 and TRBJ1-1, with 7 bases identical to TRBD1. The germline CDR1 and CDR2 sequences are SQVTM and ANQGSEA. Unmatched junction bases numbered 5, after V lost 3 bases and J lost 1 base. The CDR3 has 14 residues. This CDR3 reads CSVEGTATNTEAFF. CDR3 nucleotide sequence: TGCAGCGTTGAGGGGACAGCAACGAACACTGAAGCTTTCTTT.

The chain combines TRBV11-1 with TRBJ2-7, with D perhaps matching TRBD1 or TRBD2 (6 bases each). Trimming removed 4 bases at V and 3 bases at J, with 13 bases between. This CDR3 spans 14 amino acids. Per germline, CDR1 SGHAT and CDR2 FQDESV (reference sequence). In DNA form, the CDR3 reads TGTGCCAGCAGCTATACGGGGGACAACTACGAGCAGTACTTC. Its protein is CASSYTGDNYEQYF.

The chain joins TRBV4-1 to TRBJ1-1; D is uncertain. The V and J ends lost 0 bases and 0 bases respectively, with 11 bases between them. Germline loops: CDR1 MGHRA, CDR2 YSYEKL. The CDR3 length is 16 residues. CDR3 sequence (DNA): TGCGCCAGCAGCCAAGATTGGAAACTTATGAACACTGAAGCTTTCTTT. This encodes CASSQDWKLMNTEAFF.

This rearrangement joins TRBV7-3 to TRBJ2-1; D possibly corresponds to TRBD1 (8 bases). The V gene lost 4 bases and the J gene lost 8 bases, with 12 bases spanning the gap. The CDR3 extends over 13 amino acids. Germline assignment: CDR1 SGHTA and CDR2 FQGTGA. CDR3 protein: CASSWTGRDEQFF. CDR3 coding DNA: TGTGCCAGCAGCTGGACAGGGAGGGATGAGCAGTTCTTC.

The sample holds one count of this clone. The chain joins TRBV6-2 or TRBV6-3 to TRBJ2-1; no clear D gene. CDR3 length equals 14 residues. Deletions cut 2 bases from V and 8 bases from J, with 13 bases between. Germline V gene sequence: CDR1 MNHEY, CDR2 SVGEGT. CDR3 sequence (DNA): TGTGCCAGCAGTTACCGCTCTGGTAACGATGAGCAGTTCTTC. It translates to CASSYRSGNDEQFF.

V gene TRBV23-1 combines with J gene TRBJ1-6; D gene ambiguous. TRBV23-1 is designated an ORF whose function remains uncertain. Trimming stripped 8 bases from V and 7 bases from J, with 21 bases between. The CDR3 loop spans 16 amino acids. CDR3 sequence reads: CASCHPPGEGNSPLHF. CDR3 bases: TGCGCCAGCTGCCACCCCCCCGGGGAGGGAAATTCACCCCTCCACTTT.

CDR3 DNA: TGTGCCAGCAGCTTAGGCAACCGAGGCAACGAGCAGTACTTC. This gives the protein CASSLGNRGNEQYF. V and J are TRBV7-2 and TRBJ2-7; D is uncertain. The CDR3 totals 14 residues. Trimming left V 1 base short and J 5 bases short, with 12 bases between. Germline lookup yields CDR1 SGHTA and CDR2 FQGNSA.

CDR3 loop: CASSDGGGRFKHNEQFF. CDR3 DNA sequence: TGTGCCAGCAGTGACGGAGGAGGACGGTTCAAGCACAATGAGCAGTTCTTC. The gene calls are TRBV2 and TRBJ2-1; D perhaps matches TRBD2 (5 bases). Germline CDR1 is SNHLY and CDR2 is FYNNEI. V was trimmed by 3 bases and J by 5 bases, leaving 20 bases between them. CDR3 length: 17 residues.